The entry below gives a single T cell receptor (beta chain) sequence along with its context. Antigen specificity is unknown. This record comes from a study of T cell responses to AZD1222 COVID-19 vaccine. Using immunoSEQ multiplex PCR, the repertoire was profiled, and TCRdb retains in-frame clones only, with some absent. The data show 100,000 to 150,000 clones, approximately 89% seen once. Per the germline V gene, CDR1 is ENHRY and CDR2 is SYGVKD. V shed 0 bases, J shed 7 bases, and the junction held 10 bases outside the gene matches. The CDR3 extends over 16 amino acids. Study-wide findings and caveats: It should be noted that donors were predominantly white British and more often female, and clonal diversity was possibly underestimated. Researchers report vaccine-associated CD4 TCRs spanning spike, with dominance at 160-218 and 743-854. Every sample of the repertoires postdated the peak T cell response. AZD1222 recipients seropositive at baseline numbered only six or seven.

The TCR originated in an adult who received the AZD1222 COVID-19 vaccine. The rearrangement links TRBV10-3 to TRBJ2-7, with 9 bases identical to TRBD1. Sequencing was performed on peripheral blood, taken 28 days after the second AZD1222 dose. For the CDR3, the DNA is TGTGCCATCAGTGAGTCGGAGGGACAGGGTTCACAGGAGCAGTACTTC. Amino acids: CAISESEGQGSQEQYF.